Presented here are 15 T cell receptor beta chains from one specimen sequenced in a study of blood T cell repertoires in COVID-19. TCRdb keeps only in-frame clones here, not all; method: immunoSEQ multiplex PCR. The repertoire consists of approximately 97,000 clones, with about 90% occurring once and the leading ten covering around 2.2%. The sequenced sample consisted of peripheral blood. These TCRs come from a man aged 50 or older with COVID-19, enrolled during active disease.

The CDR3 sequence is CASSNTGVSPLHF. CDR3 in DNA: TGTGCCAGTAGCAATACGGGGGTTTCACCCCTCCACTTT. The chain links TRBV19 to TRBJ1-6; perhaps TRBD1 as D (5 bases). Trimming pared 6 bases from V and 9 bases from J, leaving 12 bases between. The CDR3 has 13 amino acids. The germline V gene encodes CDR1 LNHDA and CDR2 SQIVND (reference sequence).

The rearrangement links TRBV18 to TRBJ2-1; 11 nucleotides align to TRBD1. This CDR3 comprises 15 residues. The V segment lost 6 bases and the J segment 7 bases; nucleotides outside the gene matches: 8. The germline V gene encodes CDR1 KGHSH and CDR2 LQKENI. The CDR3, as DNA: TGTGCCAGCTCCCGCGGACAGGGGGCGCAGAATGAGCAGTTCTTC. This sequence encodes CASSRGQGAQNEQFF. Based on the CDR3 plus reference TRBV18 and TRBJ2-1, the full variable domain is NAGVMQNPRHLVRRRGQEARLRCSPMKGHSHVYWYRQLPEEGLKFMVYLQKENIIDESGMPKERFSAEFPKEGPSILRIQQVVRGDSAAYFCASSRGQGAQNEQFFGPGTRLTVL.

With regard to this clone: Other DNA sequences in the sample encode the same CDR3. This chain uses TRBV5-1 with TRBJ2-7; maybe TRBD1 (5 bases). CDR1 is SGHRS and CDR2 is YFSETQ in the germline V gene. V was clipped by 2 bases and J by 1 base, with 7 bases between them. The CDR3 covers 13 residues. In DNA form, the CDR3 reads TGCGCCAGCAGCTTTGACAGTTCCTACGAGCAGTACTTC. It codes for CASSFDSSYEQYF.

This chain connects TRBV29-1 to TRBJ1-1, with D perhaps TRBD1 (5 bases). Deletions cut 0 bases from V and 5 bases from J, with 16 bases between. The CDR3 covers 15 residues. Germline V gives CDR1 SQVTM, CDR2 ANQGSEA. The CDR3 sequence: CSVEDRAGVRTEAFF. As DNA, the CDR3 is TGCAGCGTTGAAGATCGTGCGGGGGTACGAACTGAAGCTTTCTTT.

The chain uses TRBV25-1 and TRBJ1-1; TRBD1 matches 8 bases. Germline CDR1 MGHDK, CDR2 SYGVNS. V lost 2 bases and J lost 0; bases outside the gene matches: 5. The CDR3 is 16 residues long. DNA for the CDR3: TGTGCCAGCAGTGAAGCAAAGACAGGGGTGAACACTGAAGCTTTCTTT. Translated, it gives CASSEAKTGVNTEAFF.

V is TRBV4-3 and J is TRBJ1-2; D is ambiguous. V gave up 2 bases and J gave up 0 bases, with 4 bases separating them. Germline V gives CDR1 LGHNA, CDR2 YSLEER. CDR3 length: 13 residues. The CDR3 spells CASSQRANYGYTF. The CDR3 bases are TGCGCCAGCAGCCAAAGAGCTAACTATGGCTACACCTTC.

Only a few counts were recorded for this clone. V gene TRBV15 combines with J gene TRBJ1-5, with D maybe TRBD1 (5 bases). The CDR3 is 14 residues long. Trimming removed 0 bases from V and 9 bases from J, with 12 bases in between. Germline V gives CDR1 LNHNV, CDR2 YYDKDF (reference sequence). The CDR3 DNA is TGTGCCACCAGCAGAGATCGGGGGATGGGGCCCCAGCATTTT. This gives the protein CATSRDRGMGPQHF.

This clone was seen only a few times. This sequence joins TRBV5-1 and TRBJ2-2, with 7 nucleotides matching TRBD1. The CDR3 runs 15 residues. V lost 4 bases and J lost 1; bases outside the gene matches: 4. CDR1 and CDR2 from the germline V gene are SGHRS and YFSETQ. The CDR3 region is CASSGRTGNTGELFF. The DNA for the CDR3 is TGCGCCAGCAGCGGAAGGACAGGGAACACCGGGGAGCTGTTTTTT.

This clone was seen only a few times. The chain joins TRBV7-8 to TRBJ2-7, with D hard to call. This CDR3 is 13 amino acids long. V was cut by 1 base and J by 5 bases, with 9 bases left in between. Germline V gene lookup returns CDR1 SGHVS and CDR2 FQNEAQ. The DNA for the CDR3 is TGTGCCAGCAGCTTAGACCCGCGGAACGAGCAGTACTTC. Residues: CASSLDPRNEQYF.

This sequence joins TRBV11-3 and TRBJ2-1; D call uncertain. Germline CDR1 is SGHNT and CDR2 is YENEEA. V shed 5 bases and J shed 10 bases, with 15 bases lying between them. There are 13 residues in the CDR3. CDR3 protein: CASSPPTGPEQFF. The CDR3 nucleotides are TGTGCCAGCAGCCCACCCACCGGTCCCGAGCAGTTCTTC.

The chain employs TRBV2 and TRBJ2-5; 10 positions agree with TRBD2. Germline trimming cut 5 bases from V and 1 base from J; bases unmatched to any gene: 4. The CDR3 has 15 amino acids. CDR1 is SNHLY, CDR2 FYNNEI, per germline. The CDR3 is CASSSSGGSQETQYF. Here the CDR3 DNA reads TGTGCCAGCAGTTCTAGCGGGGGTTCCCAAGAGACCCAGTACTTC.

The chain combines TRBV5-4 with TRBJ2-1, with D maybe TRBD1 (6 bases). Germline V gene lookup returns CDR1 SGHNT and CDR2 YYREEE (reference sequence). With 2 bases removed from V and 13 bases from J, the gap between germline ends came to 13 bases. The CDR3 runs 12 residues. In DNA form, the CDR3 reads TGTGCCAGCAGCTTTACAGGGAATCGACAGTTCTTC. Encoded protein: CASSFTGNRQFF. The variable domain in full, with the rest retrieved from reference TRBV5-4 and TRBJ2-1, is ETGVTQSPTHLIKTRGQQVTLRCSSQSGHNTVSWYQQALGQGPQFIFQYYREEENGRGNFPPRFSGLQFPNYSSELNVNALELDDSALYLCASSFTGNRQFFGPGTRLTVL.

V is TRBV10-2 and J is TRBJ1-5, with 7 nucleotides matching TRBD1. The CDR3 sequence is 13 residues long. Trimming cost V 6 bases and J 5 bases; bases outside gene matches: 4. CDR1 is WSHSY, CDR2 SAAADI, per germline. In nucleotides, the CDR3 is TGCGCCAGCAGGGGACAGTTAGATCAGCCCCAGCATTTT. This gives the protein CASRGQLDQPQHF.

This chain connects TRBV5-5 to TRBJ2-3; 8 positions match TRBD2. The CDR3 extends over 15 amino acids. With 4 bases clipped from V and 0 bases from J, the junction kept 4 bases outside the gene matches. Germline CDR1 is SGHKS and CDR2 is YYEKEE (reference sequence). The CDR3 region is CASSPLAASTDTQYF. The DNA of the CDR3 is TGTGCCAGCAGCCCACTAGCGGCTAGCACAGATACGCAGTATTTT.

CDR3 sequence: CASREDGLAWPQHF. The CDR3 DNA is TGTGCCAGCAGGGAGGACGGTTTAGCTTGGCCCCAGCATTTT. The chain couples TRBV28 to TRBJ1-5; unclear D gene. The ends were cut back, 6 bases at V and 9 bases at J, with 18 bases in the middle. Germline-derived CDR1 and CDR2 are MDHEN and SYDVKM. CDR3 size: 14 residues.